Sequencing of this T cell receptor (beta chain) was carried out in a study of spatial heterogeneity in lung cancer. This clonotype was detected many times. Its antigen is as yet unknown. TCRdb reprocessed the 5' RACE reads with MiXCR, giving one entry per CDR3 protein. Found here are tens of thousands of distinct CDR3 sequences, about 4.7% of them singletons; the top ten hold 6% to 7.5%. Time point denoted: sample taken at primary tumor resection. Sequencing of whole RNA from tumor, nontumor lung or frozen PBMC involved no sorting. Just over 70 TRACERx patients with early, untreated non-small cell lung cancer donated samples. Trimming cost V 2 bases and J 4 bases, with 8 bases left between them. The CDR3 covers 13 residues. Germline CDR1 reads MNHEY; CDR2 reads SMNVEV (reference sequence). General study results and limits: Expanded tumor TCRs that were ubiquitous appeared in blood more at resection than follow-up.

The chain couples TRBV27 to TRBJ1-1; D is unresolved. The sample here was PBMCs, taken at surgery. The sequence was obtained from a male donor with early-stage non-small cell lung cancer. In nucleotides, the CDR3 is TGTGCCAGCAGTTTAAGTTTGGGCACTGAAGCTTTCTTT. Translated: CASSLSLGTEAFF.